This T cell receptor beta chain comes out of a study of shared clonotypes between healthy human individuals. Study results and limitations: Generation probabilities were higher for clonotypes shared across all four sorted-subset donors than for unshared ones. Larger estimated richness was generally recorded for naive subsets relative to memory subsets.

Assay used: immunoSEQ multiplex PCR; TCRdb lists only in-frame clones, some missing. The sample has roughly 1 million clones, 78% seen once; the top ten hold around 0.47%. This clone came up many times. The antigen remains undetermined. This same CDR3 is encoded by further DNA sequences in the sample. This CDR3 contains 17 residues. Germline lookup yields CDR1 MGHRA and CDR2 YSYEKL. V gave up 3 bases and J gave up 2 bases; unmatched junction bases: 7. The chain recombines TRBV4-1 with TRBJ2-1, with 10 bases that match TRBD2. The sample was memory CD4+ T cells from PBMCs. The subset here: CD45RA-negative fraction. This TCR was sampled from a man aged 18 to 29 in good health. Some clones in this sample may be carry-over from other donors' samples. The CDR3 sequence is CASSHPSGRGTYNEQFF. The CDR3 nucleotides are TGCGCCAGCAGCCACCCTAGCGGGAGAGGGACCTACAATGAGCAGTTCTTC.